One sample yielded the 15 T cell receptor beta chains listed below, sequenced in a study of cytomegalovirus exposure and HLA in healthy donors (dated by TCRdb to 2017 to 2019). The library was obtained by the immunoSEQ multiplex PCR assay. For the multiplex PCR, a mixture combining 60 forward primers for TCR Vbeta segments and 13 reverse primers for TCR Jbeta segments was used. TCRdb provides this immuneACCESS table in a form limited to in-frame rearrangements. Some clones are lacking; in checked studies, under half of them reflect an unresolved V gene, and why the rest are absent is not known. For this sample there are 90,000 to 120,000 clones; about 80% appear just once. Of the sample, 7.8% falls within the top ten clones. Sequencing was performed on PBMCs. The receptors derive from a man aged 30 to 45 in good health and CMV-seronegative.

V is TRBV19 and J is TRBJ1-4, with D hard to call. The CDR3 length is 15 residues. Germline CDR1 and CDR2: LNHDA and SQIVND (reference sequence). Trimming removed 3 bases from V and 5 bases from J, with 13 bases in between. CDR3 amino acids: CASSIGVGENEKLFF. CDR3 nucleotides: TGTGCCAGTAGTATCGGGGTCGGGGAAAATGAAAAACTGTTTTTT.

The genes are TRBV7-2 and TRBJ2-5; TRBD2 aligns across 10 bases. The CDR3 is made up of 14 amino acids. Germline lookup yields CDR1 SGHTA and CDR2 FQGNSA. With V trimmed by 5 bases and J by 7 bases, 7 bases remained unmatched. This CDR3 reads CASSPGTSVGTQYF. The CDR3 region has the DNA TGTGCCAGCAGCCCCGGGACTAGCGTCGGGACCCAGTACTTC.

J is TRBJ1-4 and V is TRBV5-1; 8 positions match TRBD1. CDR3 size: 17 residues. Unmatched junction bases numbered 6, after V lost 0 bases and J lost 2 bases. Per the germline V gene, CDR1 is SGHRS and CDR2 is YFSETQ. Here the CDR3 reads CASSLVAGGATNEKLFF. The CDR3 bases are TGCGCCAGCAGCTTGGTGGCAGGGGGCGCGACTAATGAAAAACTGTTTTTT. The complete variable domain, with remaining parts taken from reference TRBV5-1 and TRBJ1-4, reads KAGVTQTPRYLIKTRGQQVTLSCSPISGHRSVSWYQQTPGQGLQFLFEYFSETQRNKGNFPGRFSGRQFSNSRSEMNVSTLELGDSALYLCASSLVAGGATNEKLFFGSGTQLSVL.

The chain couples TRBV5-1 to TRBJ2-7; a weak D match, TRBD1 (6 bases). The V gene lost 2 bases and the J gene lost 6 bases, with 12 bases spanning the gap. The V gene's germline CDR1 is SGHRS and CDR2 YFSETQ. CDR3 length: 13 residues. CDR3 nucleotide sequence: TGCGCCAGCAGCTTTAACAGGGATGGCGAGCAGTACTTC. Its translation is CASSFNRDGEQYF.

The V gene is TRBV7-3, the J gene TRBJ1-1, with unresolved D. The CDR3 runs to 13 residues. V was cut by 4 bases and J by 1 base, with 7 bases left in between. The germline gives CDR1 SGHTA, CDR2 FQGTGA. The CDR3 DNA is TGTGCCAGCAGCTCGGCAGGGAACACTGAAGCTTTCTTT. Translating it yields CASSSAGNTEAFF.

The V call is TRBV4-1, the J call TRBJ2-1; the match to TRBD2 covers 10 bases. V shed 0 bases, J shed 4 bases, and the junction held 6 bases outside the gene matches. CDR1 and CDR2 from the germline V gene are MGHRA and YSYEKL. CDR3 length equals 17 residues. The CDR3 is CASSQEPTSGSYNEQFF. The CDR3 bases are TGCGCCAGCAGCCAAGAACCGACTAGCGGGTCATACAATGAGCAGTTCTTC.

This clone was observed a few times. The rearrangement links TRBV28 to TRBJ1-1; 7 bases match TRBD1. Per the germline V gene, CDR1 is MDHEN and CDR2 is SYDVKM. The CDR3 extends over 15 amino acids. Germline trimming cut 5 bases from V and 6 bases from J; bases unmatched to any gene: 12. Here the CDR3 reads CASSRTRGVKAEAFF. In nucleotides, the CDR3 is TGTGCCAGCAGTCGAACCAGGGGGGTGAAGGCTGAAGCTTTCTTT.

The J gene is TRBJ2-7, the V gene TRBV2, with unresolved D. The germline V and J ends were trimmed by 1 base and 9 bases, with 7 bases remaining between them. The germline gives CDR1 SNHLY, CDR2 FYNNEI. The CDR3 has 11 residues. The CDR3 reads CASSEERSQYF. The CDR3 nucleotides read TGTGCCAGCAGTGAAGAGAGGTCGCAGTACTTC.

This clone was observed a handful of times. In nucleotides, the CDR3 is TGTGCCAGCAGCGTAGGGGCAGGTGTTGCAACTAATGAAAAACTGTTTTTT. Translation: CASSVGAGVATNEKLFF. The V call is TRBV9, the J call TRBJ1-4; D unresolved. The germline CDR1 and CDR2 sequences are SGDLS and YYNGEE. V shed 0 bases and J shed 0 bases, with 12 bases lying between them. The CDR3 runs 17 residues.

The chain is built from TRBV7-8 and TRBJ2-7; 16 bases are a match to TRBD2. CDR1 and CDR2 from the germline V gene are SGHVS and FQNEAQ. CDR3 length equals 17 residues. The V and J ends lost 2 bases and 2 bases, in that order; junction bases with no gene match: 3. DNA of the CDR3: TGTGCCAGCAGCTTACCGGGACTAGCGGGAGGGGCCTACGAGCAGTACTTC. Protein product: CASSLPGLAGGAYEQYF.

The CDR3, as DNA: TGTGCCAGCAGCTCCTACTCAGGGGGGAATCAGCCCCAGCATTTT. Translated, it gives CASSSYSGGNQPQHF. The chain combines TRBV7-9 with TRBJ1-5; TRBD1 matches 7 bases. CDR1 is SEHNR and CDR2 is FQNEAQ in the germline V gene (reference sequence). The CDR3 is made up of 15 amino acids. With V trimmed by 4 bases and J by 4 bases, 7 bases remained unmatched. Complete variable domain (other parts from reference TRBV7-9 and TRBJ1-5): DTGVSQNPRHKITKRGQNVTFRCDPISEHNRLYWYRQTLGQGPEFLTYFQNEAQLEKSRLLSDRFSAERPKGSFSTLEIQRTEQGDSAMYLCASSSYSGGNQPQHFGDGTRLSIL.

The chain employs TRBV5-6 and TRBJ2-4; TRBD2 is a possible D gene (5 bases). The V gene's germline CDR1 is SGHDT and CDR2 YYEEEE. The CDR3 has 14 amino acids. V lost 2 bases and J lost 6, with 12 bases in between. This CDR3 reads CASSFALLGNIQYF. The CDR3 nucleotides are TGTGCCAGCAGCTTCGCCTTACTAGGAAACATTCAGTACTTC. Supplemented by reference TRBV5-6 and TRBJ2-4, the full variable domain reads DAGVTQSPTHLIKTRGQQVTLRCSPKSGHDTVSWYQQALGQGPQFIFQYYEEEERQRGNFPDRFSGHQFPNYSSELNVNALLLGDSALYLCASSFALLGNIQYFGAGTRLSVL.

The chain joins TRBV6-1 to TRBJ1-6, with D possibly TRBD1 on 5 matching bases. The CDR3 consists of 13 residues. Germline CDR1 is MNHNS and CDR2 is SASEGT. V was shortened by 7 bases and J by 14 bases, with 18 bases between the two germline ends. CDR3 loop: CASNSGGERTLHF. CDR3 DNA: TGTGCCAGCAATTCCGGGGGGGAAAGAACCCTCCACTTT.

This clone occurred a few times. The CDR3 DNA sequence: TGTGCCAGCAGTCGTAACAGTGGCAACACTGAAGCTTTCTTT. Translation: CASSRNSGNTEAFF. V gene TRBV6-1 combines with J gene TRBJ1-1; no firm D call. Germline lookup yields CDR1 MNHNS and CDR2 SASEGT. The CDR3 is made up of 14 amino acids. The germline V and J ends were trimmed by 5 bases and 2 bases, with 12 bases remaining between them.

V and J are TRBV7-9 and TRBJ2-1; 8 nucleotides match TRBD2. J was trimmed by 5 bases and V by 0 bases; bases with no gene match: 6. The CDR3 spans 16 residues. Germline loops: CDR1 SEHNR, CDR2 FQNEAQ (reference sequence). CDR3 loop: CASSLALQGLDNEQFF. The CDR3 DNA sequence: TGTGCCAGCAGCTTAGCGCTCCAGGGACTAGACAATGAGCAGTTCTTC.